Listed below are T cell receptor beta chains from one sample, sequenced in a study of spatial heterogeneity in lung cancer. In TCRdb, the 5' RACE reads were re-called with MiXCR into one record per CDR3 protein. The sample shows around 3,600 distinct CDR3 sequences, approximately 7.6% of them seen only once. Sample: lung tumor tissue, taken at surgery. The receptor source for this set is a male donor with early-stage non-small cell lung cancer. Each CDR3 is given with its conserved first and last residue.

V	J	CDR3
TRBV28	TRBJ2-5	CASSFLRGRRETQYF
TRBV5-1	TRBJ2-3	CASSRDRERDTQYF
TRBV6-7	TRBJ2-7	CASSYSNINEQYF
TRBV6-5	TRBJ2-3	CASSPQWSGTDTQYF
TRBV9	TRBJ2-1	CASSVGAQGSDNEQFF
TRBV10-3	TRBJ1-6	CAISESGGRVNSPLHF
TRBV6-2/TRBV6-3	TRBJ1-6	CASSWRNSPLHF
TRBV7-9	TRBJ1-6	CASSPQGSANSPLHF
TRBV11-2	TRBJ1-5	CASSLGKEPQHF
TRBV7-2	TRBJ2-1	CASSAQKIAGGEQFF
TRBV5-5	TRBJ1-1	CASSSQTMNTEAFF
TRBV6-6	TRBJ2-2	CASSEGQGASGELFF
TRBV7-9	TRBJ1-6	CASSLTEFLHF
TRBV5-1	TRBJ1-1	CASSSGRGDTEAFF
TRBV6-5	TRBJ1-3	CASSQPGNSGNTIYF
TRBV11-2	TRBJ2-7	CASSLVGGGRADEQYF
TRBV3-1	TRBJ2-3	CASSLQQSTDTQYF
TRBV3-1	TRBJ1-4	CASSPLGTGGRDEKLFF
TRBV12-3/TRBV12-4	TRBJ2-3	CASIPGGRANTDTQYF
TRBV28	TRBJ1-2	CASRATFNYGYTF
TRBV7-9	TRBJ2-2	CAIPRRGGVVNTGELFF
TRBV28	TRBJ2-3	CASSSPGPQYF
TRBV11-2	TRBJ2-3	CASSFRPSTDTQYF
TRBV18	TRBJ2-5	CASSPRQTLETQYF
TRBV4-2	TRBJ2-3	CASSPVPQADTQYF
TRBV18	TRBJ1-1	CASSRTARNTEAFF
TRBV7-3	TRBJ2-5	CASSPARSETQYF
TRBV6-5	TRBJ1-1	CASSFTGGRGKTEAFF
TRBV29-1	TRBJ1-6	CSVNHGQGTPLHF
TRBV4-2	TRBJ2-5	CASSQDRLAGETQYF
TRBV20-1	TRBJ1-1	CSAMGDKMNTEAFF
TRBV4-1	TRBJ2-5	CASSPGVGEGETQYF
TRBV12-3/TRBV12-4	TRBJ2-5	CASSLPEGETQYF
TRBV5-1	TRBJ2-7	CASSLQGELHEQYF
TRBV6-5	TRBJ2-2	CASSYRLDTGELFF
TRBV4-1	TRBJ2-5	CASSHPGLKAGAYQETQYF
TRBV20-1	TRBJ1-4	CSAGPNGGNEKLFF
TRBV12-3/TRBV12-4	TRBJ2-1	CASRSSESYNEQFF
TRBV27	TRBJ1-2	CASSSMKLDRGGYGYTF
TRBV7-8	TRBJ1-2	CASSPDRGPYYGYTF
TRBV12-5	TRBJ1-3	CASGSGNTIYF